A selection of T cell receptor beta chains follows, all from one sample in a study of multiple sclerosis patients with progressive multifocal leukoencephalopathy. The table came from immunoSEQ multiplex PCR; TCRdb's copy has only in-frame clones and leaves some out. The sample holds tens of thousands of clones, 85% to 90% seen once. The sample consisted of PBMCs, taken from a patient treated with natalizumab. The receptors come from a human donor with multiple sclerosis. Each CDR3 is given with its conserved first and last residue. A D gene is named only where the DNA matches it firmly. Part of the rows lack a size; the others show once, few, many or a class for expanded clones.

>TRBV9|.|.|TRBJ1-1
CASSALSLNTEAFF
TGTGCCAGCAGCGCCCTCAGTCTGAACACTGAAGCTTTCTTT
>TRBV18|.|.|TRBJ2-7
CASSPGRGEVEQYF
TGTGCCAGCTCACCGGGCAGGGGTGAGGTCGAGCAGTACTTC
>TRBV19|.|.|TRBJ2-7
CASSIRGLGGSYEQYF
TGTGCCAGTAGTATCCGGGGCCTCGGGGGCTCCTACGAGCAGTACTTC
>TRBV9|.|.|TRBJ1-4
CASSVGAGTGGGEKLFF
TGTGCCAGCAGCGTAGGGGCAGGGACGGGAGGAGGCGAAAAACTGTTTTTT
>TRBV9|TRBD2|few|TRBJ2-2
CASSVGLAGGYTGELFF
TGTGCCAGCAGCGTAGGTCTAGCGGGGGGCTACACCGGGGAGCTGTTTTTT
>TRBV19|.|.|TRBJ1-5
CASTWQGHQPQHF
TGTGCCAGTACGTGGCAGGGCCATCAGCCCCAGCATTTT
>TRBV6-5|TRBD1|.|TRBJ1-6
CASSSTGENNSPLHF
TGTGCCAGCAGCTCGACAGGGGAGAATAATTCACCCCTCCACTTT
>TRBV15|.|few|TRBJ1-1
CATSREQGLAFF
TGTGCCACCAGCAGAGAGCAGGGGCTAGCTTTCTTT
>TRBV28|TRBD1|.|TRBJ2-2
CAGQTGGTGELFF
TGTGCCGGACAGACAGGGGGCACCGGGGAGCTGTTTTTT
>TRBV10-3|.|once|TRBJ2-5
CAIQGNGGTQYF
TGTGCCATACAGGGTAACGGCGGGACCCAGTACTTC
>TRBV6-5|.|.|TRBJ1-2
CASRRGLANYGYTF
TGTGCCAGCAGACGGGGCTTGGCTAACTATGGCTACACCTTC
>TRBV10-3|.|.|TRBJ2-7
CAISDRGDYEQYF
TGTGCCATCAGTGATCGAGGGGACTACGAGCAGTACTTC
>TRBV7-2|.|.|TRBJ2-7
CASSLGREKGNYEQYF
TGTGCCAGCAGCTTAGGCAGGGAAAAGGGAAACTACGAGCAGTACTTC
>TRBV28|.|.|TRBJ2-7
CASSLSFPYEQYF
TGTGCCAGCAGTTTGAGTTTCCCCTACGAGCAGTACTTC
>TRBV29-1|TRBD1|.|TRBJ1-2
CSVDGTGGYGYTF
TGCAGCGTTGACGGGACAGGGGGCTATGGCTACACCTTC
>TRBV7-9|TRBD1|.|TRBJ1-1
CASSRQGNTEAFF
TGTGCCAGCAGCCGACAGGGGAACACTGAAGCTTTCTTT
>TRBV10-3|.|.|TRBJ1-2
CAISDRQRDGYTF
TGTGCCATCAGTGACAGGCAGAGGGATGGCTACACCTTC
>TRBV19|TRBD1|.|TRBJ1-5
CASRGQGVQPQHF
TGTGCCAGTAGGGGACAGGGGGTCCAGCCCCAGCATTTT
>TRBV7-9|.|.|TRBJ2-7
CASSLDAGRSYEQYF
TGTGCCAGCAGCTTAGACGCGGGGAGGTCCTACGAGCAGTACTTC
>TRBV6-5|TRBD2|once|TRBJ2-5
CASSPASGGAETQYF
TGTGCCAGCAGTCCGGCTAGCGGGGGCGCGGAGACCCAGTACTTC
>TRBV27|.|few|TRBJ1-1
CASSLGVGSEAFF
TGTGCCAGCAGTTTAGGAGTAGGATCTGAAGCTTTCTTT
>TRBV18|.|.|TRBJ1-1
CASSPRVQRNTEAFF
TGTGCCAGCTCACCAAGGGTTCAGAGGAACACTGAAGCTTTCTTT
>TRBV27|TRBD1|.|TRBJ1-1
CASKQGTFNTEAFF
TGTGCCAGTAAACAGGGGACATTTAACACTGAAGCTTTCTTT
>TRBV5-1|.|few|TRBJ1-5
CASSYIQAQNQPQHF
TGCGCCAGCAGCTATATCCAGGCCCAAAATCAGCCCCAGCATTTT
>TRBV27|.|.|TRBJ2-1
CASRGGPSYNEQFF
TGTGCCAGCAGAGGCGGACCCTCCTACAATGAGCAGTTCTTC
>TRBV5-1|TRBD1|.|TRBJ2-5
CASSLKGAGETQYF
TGCGCCAGCAGCTTGAAGGGGGCAGGGGAGACCCAGTACTTC
>TRBV7-3|.|.|TRBJ2-7
CASSLWEFTYEQYF
TGTGCCAGCAGCTTATGGGAATTTACCTACGAGCAGTACTTC
>TRBV7-2|.|.|TRBJ1-2
CASSSDGSNYGYTF
TGTGCCAGCAGCTCGGACGGATCTAACTATGGCTACACCTTC
>TRBV18|TRBD1|.|TRBJ1-1
CASSPRQGGTNTEAFF
TGTGCCAGCTCACCACGACAGGGAGGCACGAACACTGAAGCTTTCTTT
>TRBV4-3|TRBD2|.|TRBJ2-7
CASSQDWLAGGYYSYEQYF
TGCGCCAGCAGCCAAGATTGGCTAGCGGGGGGCTACTACTCCTACGAGCAGTACTTC
>TRBV5-1|.|.|TRBJ2-3
CASNSVGTDTQYF
TGCGCCAGCAACTCGGTTGGCACAGATACGCAGTATTTT
>TRBV7-9|.|.|TRBJ2-7
CASSFRDLVGAEQYF
TGTGCCAGCAGCTTCCGGGACCTAGTAGGTGCCGAGCAGTACTTC
>TRBV5-6|TRBD1|.|TRBJ2-2
CASSSLGQGTGELFF
TGTGCCAGCAGCAGTTTGGGACAGGGAACCGGGGAGCTGTTTTTT
>TRBV30|TRBD1|.|TRBJ2-3
CAWSRDRVTDTQYF
TGTGCCTGGAGTCGGGACAGGGTAACAGATACGCAGTATTTT
>TRBV28|.|once|TRBJ1-2
CASLSPGLLNGYTF
TGTGCCTCTCTCTCCCCGGGGCTGCTCAATGGCTACACCTTC
>TRBV14|.|.|TRBJ2-1
CASSQAGNYNEQFF
TGTGCCAGCAGCCAAGCGGGGAACTACAATGAGCAGTTCTTC
>TRBV6-1|TRBD2|.|TRBJ2-7
CASSAGLAGSYEQYF
TGTGCCAGCAGCGCCGGACTAGCGGGCTCCTACGAGCAGTACTTC
>TRBV19|.|once|TRBJ1-6
CASSIEPAVNSPLHF
TGTGCCAGTAGTATAGAGCCCGCCGTGAATTCACCCCTCCACTTT
>TRBV12-2|.|.|TRBJ1-3
CASRLGAAGNKAGNTIYF
TGTGCAAGTCGCTTAGGTGCCGCAGGGAACAAGGCTGGAAACACCATATATTTT
>TRBV2|TRBD1|.|TRBJ1-5
CASSSDRSPNQPQHF
TGTGCCAGCAGCTCGGACAGGAGCCCCAATCAGCCCCAGCATTTT
>TRBV6-5|.|.|TRBJ2-5
CASSKDRETQYF
TGTGCCAGCAGCAAAGACCGAGAGACCCAGTACTTC
>TRBV6-1|TRBD1|.|TRBJ2-4
CASSEAPMTGGNIQYF
TGTGCCAGCAGTGAAGCACCGATGACAGGGGGAAACATTCAGTACTTC
>TRBV1|.|.|TRBJ1-5
CTSTGGSNQPQHF
TGCACCAGCACAGGGGGGAGCAATCAGCCCCAGCATTTT
>TRBV2|.|.|TRBJ1-2
CASSEERGDGYTF
TGTGCCAGCAGTGAGGAGCGGGGCGATGGCTACACCTTC
>TRBV30|.|.|TRBJ1-4
CAWTIRSKIQGESSEKLFF
TGTGCCTGGACCATTAGATCAAAGATACAGGGAGAGAGTAGCGAAAAACTGTTTTTT
>TRBV7-9|TRBD1|.|TRBJ1-2
CASSLAGTDGYTF
TGTGCCAGCAGCTTAGCCGGGACAGATGGCTACACCTTC
>TRBV9|TRBD1|.|TRBJ2-1
CASSVDGDRVNEQFF
TGTGCCAGCAGCGTAGACGGAGACAGGGTCAATGAGCAGTTCTTC
>TRBV4-3|.|.|TRBJ1-2
CASSQVGTASNYGYTF
TGCGCCAGCAGCCAGGTGGGAACGGCTTCTAACTATGGCTACACCTTC
>TRBV20-1|.|.|TRBJ2-1
CSATSYNEQFF
TGCAGTGCCACCTCCTACAATGAGCAGTTCTTC
>TRBV29-1|TRBD2|few|TRBJ2-3
CSALTSGTSTDTQYF
TGCAGCGCCCTGACTAGCGGGACTAGCACAGATACGCAGTATTTT
>TRBV5-1|.|.|TRBJ2-3
CASSSFTGTIPDTQYF
TGCGCCAGCAGCTCTTTTACCGGGACAATTCCAGATACGCAGTATTTT
>TRBV18|TRBD2|.|TRBJ2-3
CASSRLAGGTDTQYF
TGTGCCAGCTCACGCCTAGCGGGGGGTACAGATACGCAGTATTTT